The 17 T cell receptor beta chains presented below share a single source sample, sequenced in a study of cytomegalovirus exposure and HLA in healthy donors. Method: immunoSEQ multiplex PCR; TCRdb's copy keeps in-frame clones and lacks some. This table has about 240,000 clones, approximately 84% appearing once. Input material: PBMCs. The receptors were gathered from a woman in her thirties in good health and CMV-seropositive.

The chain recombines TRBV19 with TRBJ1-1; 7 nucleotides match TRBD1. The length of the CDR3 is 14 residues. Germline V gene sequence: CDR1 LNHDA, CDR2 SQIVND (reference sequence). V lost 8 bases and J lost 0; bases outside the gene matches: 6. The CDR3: CASRLQGVNTEAFF. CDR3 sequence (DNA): TGTGCCAGTCGGCTGCAGGGGGTGAACACTGAAGCTTTCTTT. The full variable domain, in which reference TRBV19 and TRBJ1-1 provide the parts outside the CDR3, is DGGITQSPKYLFRKEGQNVTLSCEQNLNHDAMYWYRQDPGQGLRLIYYSQIVNDFQKGDIAEGYSVSREKKESFPLTVTSAQKNPTAFYLCASRLQGVNTEAFFGQGTRLTVV.

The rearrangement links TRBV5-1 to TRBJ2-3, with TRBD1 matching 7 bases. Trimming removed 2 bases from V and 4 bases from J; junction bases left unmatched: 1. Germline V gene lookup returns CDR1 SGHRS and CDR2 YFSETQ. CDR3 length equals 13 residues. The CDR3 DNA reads TGCGCCAGCAGCTTCCAGGGGGCAGATACGCAGTATTTT. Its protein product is CASSFQGADTQYF. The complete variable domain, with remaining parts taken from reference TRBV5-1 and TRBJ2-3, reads KAGVTQTPRYLIKTRGQQVTLSCSPISGHRSVSWYQQTPGQGLQFLFEYFSETQRNKGNFPGRFSGRQFSNSRSEMNVSTLELGDSALYLCASSFQGADTQYFGPGTRLTVL.

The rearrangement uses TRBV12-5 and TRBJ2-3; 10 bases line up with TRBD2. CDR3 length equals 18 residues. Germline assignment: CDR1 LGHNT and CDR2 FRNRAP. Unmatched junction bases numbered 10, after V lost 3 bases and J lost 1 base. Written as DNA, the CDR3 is TGTGCTAGTGGTTTCTCGCCTAGCGGGAGTCTCGGCACAGATACGCAGTATTTT. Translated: CASGFSPSGSLGTDTQYF. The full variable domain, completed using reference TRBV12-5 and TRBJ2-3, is DARVTQTPRHKVTEMGQEVTMRCQPILGHNTVFWYRQTMMQGLELLAYFRNRAPLDDSGMPKDRFSAEMPDATLATLKIQPSEPRDSAVYFCASGFSPSGSLGTDTQYFGPGTRLTVL.

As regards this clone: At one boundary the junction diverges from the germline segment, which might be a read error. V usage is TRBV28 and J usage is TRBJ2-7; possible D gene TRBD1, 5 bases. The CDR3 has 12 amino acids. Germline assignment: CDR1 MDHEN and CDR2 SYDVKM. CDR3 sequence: CASSTLPDIQIF. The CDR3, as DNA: TGTGCCAGCAGTACGCTCCCGGACATTCAGATCTTC.

The CDR3 region is CASSPLRAESNEQFF. The CDR3 DNA reads as TGTGCCAGCAGTCCTTTGAGAGCGGAATCCAATGAGCAGTTCTTC. The V call is TRBV11-3, the J call TRBJ2-1; possible D gene TRBD2, 5 bases. This CDR3 spans 15 amino acids. V lost 6 bases and J lost 6, with 18 bases in between. In germline, CDR1 is SGHNT, CDR2 YENEEA.

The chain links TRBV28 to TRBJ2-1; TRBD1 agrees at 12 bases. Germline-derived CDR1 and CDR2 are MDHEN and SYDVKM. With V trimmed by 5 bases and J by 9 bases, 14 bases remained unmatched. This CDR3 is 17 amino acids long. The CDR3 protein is CASSVRSTGQGAGEQFF. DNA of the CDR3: TGTGCCAGCAGTGTACGCTCGACGGGACAGGGGGCTGGTGAGCAGTTCTTC.

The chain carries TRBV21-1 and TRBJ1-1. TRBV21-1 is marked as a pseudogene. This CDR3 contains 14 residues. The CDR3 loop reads CASSDPARGTEAFF. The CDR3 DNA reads TGTGCCAGCAGCGACCCCGCCCGGGGCACTGAAGCTTTCTTT.

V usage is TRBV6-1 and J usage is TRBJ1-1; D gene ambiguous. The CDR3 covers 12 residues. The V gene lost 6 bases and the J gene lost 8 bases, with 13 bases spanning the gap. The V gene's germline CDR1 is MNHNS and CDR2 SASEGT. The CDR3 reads CASSQSPGEAFF. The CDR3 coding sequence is TGTGCCAGCAGCCAATCGCCGGGAGAAGCTTTCTTT.

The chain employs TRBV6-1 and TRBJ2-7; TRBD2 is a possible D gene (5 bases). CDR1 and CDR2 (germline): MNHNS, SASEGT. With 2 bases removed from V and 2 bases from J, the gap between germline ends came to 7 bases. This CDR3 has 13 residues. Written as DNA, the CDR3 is TGTGCCAGCAGTGAAACGGGGACCTACGAGCAGTACTTC. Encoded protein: CASSETGTYEQYF.

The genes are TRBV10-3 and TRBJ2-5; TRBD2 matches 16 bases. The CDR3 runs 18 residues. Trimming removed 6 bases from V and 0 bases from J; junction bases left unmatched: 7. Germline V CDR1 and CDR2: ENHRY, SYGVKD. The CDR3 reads CAISSTGLAGGYQETQYF. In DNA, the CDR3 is TGTGCCATCAGCTCGACGGGACTAGCGGGAGGGTACCAAGAGACCCAGTACTTC.

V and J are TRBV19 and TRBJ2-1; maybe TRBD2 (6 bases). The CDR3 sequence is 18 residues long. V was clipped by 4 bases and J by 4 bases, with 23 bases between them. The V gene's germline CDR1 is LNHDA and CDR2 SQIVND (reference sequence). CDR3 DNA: TGTGCCAGTAGTAAGGGGAGTGGTAGAGCGGGCTTATACAATGAGCAGTTCTTC. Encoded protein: CASSKGSGRAGLYNEQFF.

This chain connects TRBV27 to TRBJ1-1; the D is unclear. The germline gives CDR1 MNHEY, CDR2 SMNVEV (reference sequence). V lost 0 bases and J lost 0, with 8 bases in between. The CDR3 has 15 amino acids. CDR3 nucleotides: TGTGCCAGCAGTTTATCTCCCAGGTTGAACACTGAAGCTTTCTTT. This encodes CASSLSPRLNTEAFF.

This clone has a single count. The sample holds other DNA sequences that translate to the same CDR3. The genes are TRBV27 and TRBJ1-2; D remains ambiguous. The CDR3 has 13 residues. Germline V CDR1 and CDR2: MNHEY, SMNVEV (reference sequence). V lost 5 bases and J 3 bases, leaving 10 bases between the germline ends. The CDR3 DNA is TGTGCCAGCAGTCTTAGTACGGACTATGGCTACACCTTC. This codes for CASSLSTDYGYTF.

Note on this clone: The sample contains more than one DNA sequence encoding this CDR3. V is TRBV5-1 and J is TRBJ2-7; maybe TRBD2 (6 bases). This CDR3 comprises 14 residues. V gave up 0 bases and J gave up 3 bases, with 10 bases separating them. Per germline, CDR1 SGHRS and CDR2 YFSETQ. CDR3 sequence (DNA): TGCGCCAGCAGCTTGGTTTTGGGGGGCTACGAGCAGTACTTC. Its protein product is CASSLVLGGYEQYF.

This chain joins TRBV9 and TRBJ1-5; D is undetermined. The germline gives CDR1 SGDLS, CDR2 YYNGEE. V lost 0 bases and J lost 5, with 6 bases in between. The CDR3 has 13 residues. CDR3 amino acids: CASSVDGYQPQHF. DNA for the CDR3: TGTGCCAGCAGCGTAGACGGGTATCAGCCCCAGCATTTT.

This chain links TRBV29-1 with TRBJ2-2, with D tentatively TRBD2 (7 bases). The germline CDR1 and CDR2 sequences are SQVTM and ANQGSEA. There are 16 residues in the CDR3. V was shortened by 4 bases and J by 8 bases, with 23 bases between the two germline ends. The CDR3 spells CSVGSSGEGVSGELFF. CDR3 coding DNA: TGCAGCGTTGGATCTAGCGGAGAGGGGGTTTCGGGGGAGCTGTTTTTT.

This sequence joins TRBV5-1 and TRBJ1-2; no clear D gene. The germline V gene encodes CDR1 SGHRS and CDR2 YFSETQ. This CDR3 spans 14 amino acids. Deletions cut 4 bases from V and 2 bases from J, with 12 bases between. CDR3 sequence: CASSTTAGNYGYTF. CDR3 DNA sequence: TGCGCCAGCAGCACAACTGCCGGGAACTATGGCTACACCTTC.